The source of this TCR beta chain is a study of T cells in localized non-small cell lung cancer. Study results and caveats: Longer survival (overall) was linked to higher T cell density in blood. In uninvolved adjacent lung, T cell clonality reached its highest value, exceeding tumor.

This CDR3 contains 15 residues. Looked up from germline, CDR1 is SGHNT and CDR2 is YYREEE (reference sequence). Trimming removed 4 bases from V and 7 bases from J; junction bases left unmatched: 10. Using immunoSEQ multiplex PCR, the repertoire was profiled, and TCRdb retains in-frame clones only, with some absent. The top ten hold 8.5% to 10% of the sample, which has about 75,000 clones, around 84% seen once. With respect to this clone: Its specificity is not known.

The rearrangement joins TRBV5-4 to TRBJ1-2; 10 bases align to TRBD1. The source material was peripheral blood, sampled before any cancer treatment. The source of this sequence is a female donor over 55 with stage I lung adenocarcinoma. This CDR3 is CASSRPGQGTGGYTF. CDR3 in DNA: TGTGCCAGCAGCCGGCCGGGACAGGGGACGGGTGGCTACACCTTC.